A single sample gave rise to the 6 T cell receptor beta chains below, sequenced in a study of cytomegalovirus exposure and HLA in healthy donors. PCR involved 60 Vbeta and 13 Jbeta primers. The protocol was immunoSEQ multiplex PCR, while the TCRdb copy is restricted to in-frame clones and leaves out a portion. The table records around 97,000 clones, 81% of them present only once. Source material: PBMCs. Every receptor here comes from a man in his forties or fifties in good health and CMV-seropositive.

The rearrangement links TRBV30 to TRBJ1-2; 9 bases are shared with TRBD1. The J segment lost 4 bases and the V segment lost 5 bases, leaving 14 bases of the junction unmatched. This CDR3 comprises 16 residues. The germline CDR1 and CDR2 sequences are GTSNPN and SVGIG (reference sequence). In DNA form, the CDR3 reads TGTGCCTGGGACTCGACCGGGACAGGGTTTAGCTATGGCTACACCTTC. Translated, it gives CAWDSTGTGFSYGYTF.

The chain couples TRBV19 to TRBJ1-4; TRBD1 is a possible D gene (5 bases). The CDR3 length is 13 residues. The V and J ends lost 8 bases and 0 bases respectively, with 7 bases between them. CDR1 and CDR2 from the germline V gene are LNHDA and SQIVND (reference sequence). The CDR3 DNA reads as TGTGCCAGTCAGGGCACAACTAATGAAAAACTGTTTTTT. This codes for CASQGTTNEKLFF.

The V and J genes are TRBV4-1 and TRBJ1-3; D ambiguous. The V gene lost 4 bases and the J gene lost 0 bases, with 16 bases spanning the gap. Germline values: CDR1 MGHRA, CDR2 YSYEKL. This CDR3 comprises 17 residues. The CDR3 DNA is TGCGCCAGCAGCCTAATCGCGCCAGGTTTCTCTGGAAACACCATATATTTT. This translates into CASSLIAPGFSGNTIYF.

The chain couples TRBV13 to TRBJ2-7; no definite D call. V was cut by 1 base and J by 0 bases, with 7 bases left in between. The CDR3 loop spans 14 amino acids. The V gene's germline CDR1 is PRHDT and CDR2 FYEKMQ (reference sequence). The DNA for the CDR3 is TGTGCCAGCAGCTTAGTACAAAGCTCCTACGAGCAGTACTTC. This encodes CASSLVQSSYEQYF.

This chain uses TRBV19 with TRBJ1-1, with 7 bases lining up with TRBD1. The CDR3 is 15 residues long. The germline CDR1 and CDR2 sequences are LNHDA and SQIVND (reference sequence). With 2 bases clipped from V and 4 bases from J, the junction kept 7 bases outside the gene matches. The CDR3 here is CASSISEGAGTEAFF. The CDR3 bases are TGTGCCAGTAGTATATCGGAGGGGGCGGGCACTGAAGCTTTCTTT. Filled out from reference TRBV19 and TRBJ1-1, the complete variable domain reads DGGITQSPKYLFRKEGQNVTLSCEQNLNHDAMYWYRQDPGQGLRLIYYSQIVNDFQKGDIAEGYSVSREKKESFPLTVTSAQKNPTAFYLCASSISEGAGTEAFFGQGTRLTVV.

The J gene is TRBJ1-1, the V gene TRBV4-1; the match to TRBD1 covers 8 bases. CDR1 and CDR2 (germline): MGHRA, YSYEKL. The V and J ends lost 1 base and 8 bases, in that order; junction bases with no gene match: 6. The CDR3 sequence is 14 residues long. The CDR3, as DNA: TGCGCCAGCAGCCAAGGGACAGGGCAATCGGAAGCTTTCTTT. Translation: CASSQGTGQSEAFF.